This TCR beta chain was sequenced during a study of cytomegalovirus exposure and HLA in healthy donors. Findings and limits, study-wide: In a later analysis, most CMV-associated TCR beta chains appeared HLA-restricted.

This clone occurred a few times. The antigen is unknown. Use of 60 Vbeta and 13 Jbeta primers characterized the PCR. Authors' analysis steps: In a later analysis, some 11 million of approximately 80 million unique beta chains occurred in at least two donors. Clones were read by immunoSEQ multiplex PCR, and TCRdb kept only the in-frame ones, dropping some. D and trimming come from the DNA, and the V and J calls and clone size come from that table. The sample has approximately 170,000 clones, approximately 81% seen once. V lost 5 bases and J lost 6; bases outside the gene matches: 12. The CDR3 spans 16 residues. The V gene's germline CDR1 is SGHTA and CDR2 FQGNSA.

The chain joins TRBV7-2 to TRBJ1-5, with 8 nucleotides matching TRBD1. This TCR came from a male donor in good health and CMV-seronegative. Sequencing input: PBMCs. Here the CDR3 DNA reads TGTGCCAGCAGCAAGACGGACAGGGTCTTGAGTCAGCCCCAGCATTTT. Encoded protein: CASSKTDRVLSQPQHF.